This T cell receptor (beta chain) originates from a study of neurological immune-mediated disorders. Germline V gene data show CDR1 as DFQATT and CDR2 as SNEGSKA (reference sequence). The CDR3 totals 16 residues. Trimming left V 0 bases short and J 0 bases short, with 11 bases between. Synthesis of cDNA was performed by 5'RACE using 10-nucleotide random UMIs. In TCRdb, the 5' RACE reads were re-called with MiXCR into one record per CDR3 protein. The sample consists of over 13,000 distinct CDR3 sequences, about 10% of them appearing once. Healthy controls were blood bank volunteers in Maryland, USA. This clonotype was seen repeatedly, ten times or more. This may stem from a read error, because a much larger clone lies one nucleotide away.

The source of this sequence is a woman aged 40-49 years in good health. The specimen sequenced was PBMCs. The J gene is TRBJ1-4, the V gene TRBV20-1, with TRBD1 as a possible D gene (5 bases). CDR3 sequence (DNA): TGCAGTGCTAGAGATGGGGGGGGGGCAACTAATGAAAAACTGTTTTTT. This codes for CSARDGGGATNEKLFF.